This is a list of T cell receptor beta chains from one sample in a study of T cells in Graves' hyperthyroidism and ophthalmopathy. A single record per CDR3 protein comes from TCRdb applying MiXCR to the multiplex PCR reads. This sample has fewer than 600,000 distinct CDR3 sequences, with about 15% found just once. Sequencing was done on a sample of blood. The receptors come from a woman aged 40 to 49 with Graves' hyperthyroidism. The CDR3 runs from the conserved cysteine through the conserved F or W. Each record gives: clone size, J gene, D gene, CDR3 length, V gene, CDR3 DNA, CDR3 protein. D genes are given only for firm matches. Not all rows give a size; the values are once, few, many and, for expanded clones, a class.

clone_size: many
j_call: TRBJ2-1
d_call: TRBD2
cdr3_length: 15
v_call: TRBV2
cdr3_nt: TGTGCCAGCAGTGTAGACGGGACTACCTACAATGAGCAGTTCTTC
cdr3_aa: CASSVDGTTYNEQFF

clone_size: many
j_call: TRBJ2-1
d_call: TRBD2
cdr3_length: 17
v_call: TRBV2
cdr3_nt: TGTGCCAGCAAAATATTCGGGAGGGCCGGGTCCTACAATGAGCAGTTCTTC
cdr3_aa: CASKIFGRAGSYNEQFF

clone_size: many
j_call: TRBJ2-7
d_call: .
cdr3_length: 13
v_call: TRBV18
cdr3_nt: TGTGCCAGCTCACCCGACAGTGAAAACGAGCAGTACTTC
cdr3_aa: CASSPDSENEQYF

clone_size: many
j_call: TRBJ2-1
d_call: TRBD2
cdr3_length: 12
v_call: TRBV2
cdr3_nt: TGTGCCAGCACAAAAAGCGGGGATGAGCAGTTCTTC
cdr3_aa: CASTKSGDEQFF

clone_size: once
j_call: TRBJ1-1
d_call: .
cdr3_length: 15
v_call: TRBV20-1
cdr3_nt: TGCAGTGCCCAGTCGGCAGCGCCTCTGAACACTGAAGCTTTCTTT
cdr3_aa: CSAQSAAPLNTEAFF

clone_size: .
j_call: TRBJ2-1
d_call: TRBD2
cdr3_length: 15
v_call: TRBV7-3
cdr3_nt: TGTGCCAGCAGCTCTTCTAGCGGGCACTACAATGAGCAGTTCTTC
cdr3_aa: CASSSSSGHYNEQFF

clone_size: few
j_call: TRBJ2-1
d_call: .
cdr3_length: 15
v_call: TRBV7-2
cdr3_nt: TGTGCCAGCAGCTTCTCCGATAGGGGTGTTTATGAGCAGTTCTTC
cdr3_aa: CASSFSDRGVYEQFF

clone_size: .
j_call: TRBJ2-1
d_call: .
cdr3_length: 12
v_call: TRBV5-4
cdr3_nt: TGTGCCAACAGCCAGGTAGGGAATGAGCAGTTCTTC
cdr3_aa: CANSQVGNEQFF

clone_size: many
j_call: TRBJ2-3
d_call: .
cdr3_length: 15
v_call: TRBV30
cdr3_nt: TGTGCCTGGAGTGTACTAGCCTCCACCACAGATACGCAGTATTTT
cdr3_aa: CAWSVLASTTDTQYF

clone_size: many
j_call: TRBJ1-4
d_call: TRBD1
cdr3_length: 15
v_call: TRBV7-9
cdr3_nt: TGTGCCAGCAGCTTAGGGGACAGCCCGAATGAAAAACTGTTTTTT
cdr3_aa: CASSLGDSPNEKLFF

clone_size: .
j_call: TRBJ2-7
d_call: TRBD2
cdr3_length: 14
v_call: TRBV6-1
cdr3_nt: TGTGCCAGCAGTATACTAGCGGAGACCTACGAGCAGTACTTC
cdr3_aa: CASSILAETYEQYF

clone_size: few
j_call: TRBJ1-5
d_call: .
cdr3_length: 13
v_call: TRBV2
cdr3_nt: TGTGCCAGCGGAGGGGATAGCAATCAGCCCCAGCATTTT
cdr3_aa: CASGGDSNQPQHF

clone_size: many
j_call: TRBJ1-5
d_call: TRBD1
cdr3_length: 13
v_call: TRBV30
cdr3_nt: TGTGCCTGGAGCCGACAGGGGAACCAGCCCCAGCATTTT
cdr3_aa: CAWSRQGNQPQHF

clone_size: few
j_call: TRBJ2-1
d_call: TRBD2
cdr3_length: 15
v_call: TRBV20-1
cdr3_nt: TGCAGTGCTAGTCAGAGGCTAGCGGGAGTATATGAGCAGTTCTTC
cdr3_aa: CSASQRLAGVYEQFF

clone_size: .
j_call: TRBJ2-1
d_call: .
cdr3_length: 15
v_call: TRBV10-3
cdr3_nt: TGTGCCATCAGTAACTTAGCGGCAGGGTACAATGAGCAGTTCTTC
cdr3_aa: CAISNLAAGYNEQFF

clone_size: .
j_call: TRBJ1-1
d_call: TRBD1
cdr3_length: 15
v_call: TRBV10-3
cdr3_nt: TGTGCCATCAGTGAGACAGGGGCGATCAACTCTGAAGCTTTCTTT
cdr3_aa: CAISETGAINSEAFF

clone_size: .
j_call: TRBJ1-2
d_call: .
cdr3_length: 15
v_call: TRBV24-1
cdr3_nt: TGTGCCACCAGTGATGAAACGGAGCCGATGGTCGGCTACACCTTC
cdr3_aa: CATSDETEPMVGYTF

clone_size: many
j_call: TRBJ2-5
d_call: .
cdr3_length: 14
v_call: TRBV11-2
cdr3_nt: TGTGCCAGCAGCTTAGACAGGGCCCAAGAGACCCAGTACTTC
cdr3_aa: CASSLDRAQETQYF

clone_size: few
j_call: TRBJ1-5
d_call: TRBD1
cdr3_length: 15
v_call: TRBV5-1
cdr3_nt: TGCGCCAGCAGCTATTCAGGGGGTGACAATCAGCCCCAGCATTTT
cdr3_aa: CASSYSGGDNQPQHF

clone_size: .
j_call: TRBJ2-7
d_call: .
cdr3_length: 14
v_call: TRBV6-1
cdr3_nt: TGTGCCAGCAGAGATACAGCTAGCTCCTACGAGCAGTACTTC
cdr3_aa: CASRDTASSYEQYF

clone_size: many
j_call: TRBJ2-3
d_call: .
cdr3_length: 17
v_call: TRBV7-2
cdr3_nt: TGTGCCAGCAGCTTAGGAGTCTCGGCAACTGGAGTGGATACGCAGTATTTT
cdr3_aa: CASSLGVSATGVDTQYF

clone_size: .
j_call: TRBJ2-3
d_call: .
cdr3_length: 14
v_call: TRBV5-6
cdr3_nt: TGTGCCAGCAGCTTCCGGACTACACCAGATACGCAGTATTTT
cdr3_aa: CASSFRTTPDTQYF

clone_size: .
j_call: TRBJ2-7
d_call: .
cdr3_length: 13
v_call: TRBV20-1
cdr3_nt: TGCAGTGCTAGAGAGCCCAGTTCCTACGAGCAGTACTTC
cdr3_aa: CSAREPSSYEQYF

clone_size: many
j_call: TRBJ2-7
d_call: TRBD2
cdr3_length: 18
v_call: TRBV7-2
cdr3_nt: TGTGCCAGCAGCTTAGTAGGACTAGCGGGAGGAAGCTCCTACGAGCAGTACTTC
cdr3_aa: CASSLVGLAGGSSYEQYF

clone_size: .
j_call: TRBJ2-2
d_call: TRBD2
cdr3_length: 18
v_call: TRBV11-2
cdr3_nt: TGTGCCAGCAGCTTAGCCGGACTAGCGGGAGTCTGGACCGGGGAGCTGTTTTTT
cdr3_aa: CASSLAGLAGVWTGELFF

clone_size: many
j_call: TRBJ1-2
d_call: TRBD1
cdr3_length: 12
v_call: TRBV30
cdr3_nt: TGTGCCTGGTCAGGGGGCCGATCTGGCTACACCTTC
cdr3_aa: CAWSGGRSGYTF

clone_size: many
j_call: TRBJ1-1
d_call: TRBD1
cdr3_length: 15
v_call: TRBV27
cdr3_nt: TGTGCCAGCAGTTCGCTAGACAGGGCGAACACTGAAGCTTTCTTT
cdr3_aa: CASSSLDRANTEAFF

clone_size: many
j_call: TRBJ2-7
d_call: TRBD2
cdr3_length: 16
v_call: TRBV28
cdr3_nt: TGTGCCAGCGCCCCCCACACTAGCGGGAGTTCCTACGAGCAGTACTTC
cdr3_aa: CASAPHTSGSSYEQYF

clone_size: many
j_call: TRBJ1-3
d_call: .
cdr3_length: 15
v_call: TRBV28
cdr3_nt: TGTGCCAGCAGTGGCACATTACCCTCTGGAAACACCATATATTTT
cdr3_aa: CASSGTLPSGNTIYF

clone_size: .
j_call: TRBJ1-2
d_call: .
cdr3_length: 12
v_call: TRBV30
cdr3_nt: TGTGCCTGGAGTGGGGGTCGGTATGGCTACACCTTC
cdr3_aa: CAWSGGRYGYTF

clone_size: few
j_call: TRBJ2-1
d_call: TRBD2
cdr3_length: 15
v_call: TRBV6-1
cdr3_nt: TGTGCCAGCAGTTATCCGGGACTAGCGGACAATGAGCAGTTCTTC
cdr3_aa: CASSYPGLADNEQFF

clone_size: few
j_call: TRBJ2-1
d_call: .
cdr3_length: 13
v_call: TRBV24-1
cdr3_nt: TGTGCCACGGGACCCCCAGCCCCAGATGAGCAGTTCTTC
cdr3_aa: CATGPPAPDEQFF

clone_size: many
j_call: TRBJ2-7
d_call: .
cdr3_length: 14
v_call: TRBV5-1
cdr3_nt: TGCGCCAGCAGCTTAATGACAGAGAGCTACGAGCAGTACTTC
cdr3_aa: CASSLMTESYEQYF

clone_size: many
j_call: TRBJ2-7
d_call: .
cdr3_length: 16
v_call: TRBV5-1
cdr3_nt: TGCGCCAGCAGCTTGGGGGTAGGGCTCTCTATCTACGAGCAGTACTTC
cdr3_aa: CASSLGVGLSIYEQYF

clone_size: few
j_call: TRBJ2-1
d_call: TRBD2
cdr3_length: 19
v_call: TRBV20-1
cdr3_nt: TGCAGTGCCCCACCTAGACTAGCGGACGAAGCTTTTTACTACAATGAGCAGTTCTTC
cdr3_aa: CSAPPRLADEAFYYNEQFF

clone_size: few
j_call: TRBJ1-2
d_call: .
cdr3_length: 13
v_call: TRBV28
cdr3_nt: TGTGCCAGCAGTCCCGGGACCCTCTATGGCTACACCTTC
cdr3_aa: CASSPGTLYGYTF

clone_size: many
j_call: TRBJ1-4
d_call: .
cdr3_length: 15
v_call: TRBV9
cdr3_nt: TGTGCCAGCAGCGCAGAGACGGCAACTAATGAAAAACTGTTTTTT
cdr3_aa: CASSAETATNEKLFF

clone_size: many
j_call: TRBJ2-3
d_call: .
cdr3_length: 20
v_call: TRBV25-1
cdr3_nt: TGTGCCAGCAGTGAATCGGGGACGCAAAGTAGCGGTTACGTAGGAGATACGCAGTATTTT
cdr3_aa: CASSESGTQSSGYVGDTQYF

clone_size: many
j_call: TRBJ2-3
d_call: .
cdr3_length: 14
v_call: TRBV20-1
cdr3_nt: TGCAGTGCTATCAGACAGGCGAGCACAGATACGCAGTATTTT
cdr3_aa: CSAIRQASTDTQYF

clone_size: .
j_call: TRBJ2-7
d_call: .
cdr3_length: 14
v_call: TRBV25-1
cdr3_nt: TGTGCCAGCAGTGAACGTGGCTGGCTCGTCGAGCAGTACTTC
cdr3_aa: CASSERGWLVEQYF

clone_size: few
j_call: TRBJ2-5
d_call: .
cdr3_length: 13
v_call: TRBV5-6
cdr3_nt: TGTGCCAGCACCAAAGGGGTCCAAGAGACCCAGTACTTC
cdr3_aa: CASTKGVQETQYF

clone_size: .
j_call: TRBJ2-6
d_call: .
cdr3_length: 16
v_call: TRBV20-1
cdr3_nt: TGCAGTGCTAGTAGGGGCCAGAGCTCTGGGGCCAACGTCCTGACTTTC
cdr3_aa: CSASRGQSSGANVLTF

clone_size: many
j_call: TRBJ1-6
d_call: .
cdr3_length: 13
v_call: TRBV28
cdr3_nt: TGTGCCAGCAGTTTCAGGGTCAATTCACCCCTCCACTTT
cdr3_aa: CASSFRVNSPLHF